The entry below describes one TCR beta chain. No antigen is known for it. Time point given: pretreatment peripheral blood. Method: immunoSEQ multiplex PCR; TCRdb's copy keeps in-frame clones and lacks some. The sample has tens of thousands of clones; 80% to 90% are singletons. This specimen belongs to a study of PD-L1 blockade in urothelial cancer. For the study at large: Treatment start was followed by blood analysis at 3 weeks (second dose) and again at 6 weeks. Findings of the study overall: TCR clonality was measured in pretreatment peripheral blood. Clonality below the median predicted better survival.

The CDR3 has 14 residues. J gave up 3 bases and V 5 bases, and 2 bases lay outside the gene matches. Germline lookup yields CDR1 SEHNR and CDR2 FQNEAQ (reference sequence). The specimen was PBMCs, collected around atezolizumab (anti-PD-L1) treatment. The chain carries TRBV7-9 and TRBJ2-5; 11 nucleotides line up with TRBD2. The clonotype originates from a man aged 65 to 79 with urothelial cancer. The CDR3 spells CASSATSGEETQYF. The CDR3 nucleotides are TGTGCCAGCAGCGCGACTAGCGGGGAAGAGACCCAGTACTTC.